These 21 T cell receptor beta chains share one sample of origin, sequenced in a study of response to subunit inactivated influenza vaccine. TCRdb reprocessed the RT-PCR reads with MiXCR, giving one entry per CDR3 protein. In the table there are around 600,000 distinct CDR3 sequences, about 11% of which are singletons. The same data also contributed to another study, on T cells expressing NK-cell markers. Per that study: UMIs were included in TCR beta cDNA generated by 5'RACE template switching.

The specimen was PBMCs from blood, collected on the day of vaccination. The receptors come from a man aged 50 to 60 who received an inactivated influenza vaccine.

This clonotype was picked up a small number of times. V and J are TRBV11-3 and TRBJ2-1, with unresolved D. CDR1 is SGHNT and CDR2 is YENEEA in the germline V gene. This CDR3 is 13 amino acids long. V was pared by 1 base and J by 6 bases, with 7 bases between. The CDR3 here is CASSLVRTNEQFF. CDR3 nucleotide sequence: TGTGCCAGCAGCTTAGTCAGAACCAATGAGCAGTTCTTC.

This clonotype was recorded a few times. The chain couples TRBV28 to TRBJ2-4; D is possibly TRBD1 or TRBD2 (5 bases each). V lost 1 base to trimming and J lost 0 bases, with 13 bases between them. The V gene's germline CDR1 is MDHEN and CDR2 SYDVKM. The CDR3 runs 17 residues. The CDR3 DNA reads as TGTGCCAGCAGTTTATACGGGACGGGTTTAGCCAAAAACATTCAGTACTTC. It codes for CASSLYGTGLAKNIQYF.

CDR3 sequence reads: CSARGLLLGYNEQFF. The CDR3 nucleotides read TGCAGTGCTAGAGGTCTACTCTTGGGGTACAATGAGCAGTTCTTC. The chain combines TRBV20-1 with TRBJ2-1; no clear D. Trimming removed 1 base from V and 4 bases from J, with 14 bases in between. The CDR3 consists of 15 residues. CDR1 is DFQATT and CDR2 is SNEGSKA in the germline V gene (reference sequence).

Only a few counts were recorded for this clonotype. The CDR3 nucleotides read TGTGCCAGCAGCCAAGGGCCTAGCGGGGTTTCCTACGAGCAGTACTTC. Amino acid sequence: CASSQGPSGVSYEQYF. This chain joins TRBV4-2 and TRBJ2-7; 9 bases align to TRBD2. The CDR3 sequence is 16 residues long. Per germline, CDR1 LGHNA and CDR2 YNFKEQ. V dropped 1 base and J dropped 1; count of bases not matched to a gene: 5.

In its sample, this clonotype was seen a few times. The chain links TRBV4-3 to TRBJ1-4; 7 positions agree with TRBD1. Germline-derived CDR1 and CDR2 are LGHNA and YSLEER. The CDR3 length is 17 residues. Trimming removed 0 bases from V and 4 bases from J; junction bases left unmatched: 8. CDR3 nucleotide sequence: TGCGCCAGCAGCCAAGATGCAGGGGGACAGTATAATGAAAAACTGTTTTTT. Amino acids: CASSQDAGGQYNEKLFF.

This clonotype was counted a few times. The rearrangement joins TRBV20-1 to TRBJ2-4, with a weak D call TRBD1 (6 bases). The CDR3 is 16 residues long. Germline loops: CDR1 DFQATT, CDR2 SNEGSKA (reference sequence). Trimming removed 6 bases at V and 6 bases at J, with 24 bases between. The CDR3 DNA reads as TGCAGTGCAACCTATCCCACAGGGATGTACGGAAACATTCAGTACTTC. Translated: CSATYPTGMYGNIQYF.

The rearrangement uses TRBV9 and TRBJ1-1, with 7 bases fitting TRBD1. Germline CDR1 is SGDLS and CDR2 is YYNGEE. The CDR3 is 14 amino acids. V lost 4 bases to trimming and J lost 4 bases; unmatched junction nucleotides: 7. As DNA, the CDR3 is TGTGCCAGCAGCCTTCAGGGGGTGGCCACTGAAGCTTTCTTT. It yields the protein CASSLQGVATEAFF.

This clonotype was counted between two and nine times. This chain uses TRBV7-8 with TRBJ2-1; 11 nucleotides align to TRBD2. With 5 bases clipped from V and 5 bases from J, the junction kept 2 bases outside the gene matches. In germline, CDR1 is SGHVS, CDR2 FQNEAQ. The CDR3 totals 14 residues. DNA for the CDR3: TGTGCCAGCAGCGCTAGCGGGGGGCACAATGAGCAGTTCTTC. It codes for CASSASGGHNEQFF.

The V gene is TRBV10-3, the J gene TRBJ2-5; 14 nucleotides match TRBD2. Germline CDR1 reads ENHRY; CDR2 reads SYGVKD. CDR3 length equals 18 residues. J gave up 4 bases and V 2 bases, and 9 bases lay outside the gene matches. CDR3 region: CAISEAGLAGETIETQYF. The CDR3 DNA reads TGTGCCATCAGTGAGGCGGGACTAGCGGGAGAGACCATAGAGACCCAGTACTTC.

This clonotype has more than one count but fewer than ten. The junction departs from germline at one end; a sequencing error may be responsible. The chain uses TRBV9 and TRBJ2-1, with TRBD2 as a possible D gene (6 bases). Germline V lookup: CDR1 SGDLS, CDR2 YYNGEE. The CDR3 extends over 13 amino acids. The chain's CDR3 is CASSGRAGDEKFF. CDR3 bases: TGTGCCAGCAGCGGGAGGGCCGGTGATGAGAAGTTCTTC.

This clonotype was counted many times. The genes are TRBV29-1 and TRBJ2-7; 7 bases line up with TRBD2. The CDR3 covers 13 residues. The V gene end was trimmed by 6 bases and the J gene end by 4 bases; junction bases not matched to a gene: 9. Per the germline V gene, CDR1 is SQVTM and CDR2 is ANQGSEA. The CDR3 here is CSVRLAAPYEQYF. The CDR3 region has the DNA TGCAGCGTACGACTAGCTGCCCCTTACGAGCAGTACTTC.

This clonotype was found a few times. This chain uses TRBV15 with TRBJ2-5, with a tentative D call TRBD2 (5 bases). The ends were cut back, 5 bases at V and 0 bases at J, with 16 bases in the middle. The CDR3 extends over 16 amino acids. Per the germline V gene, CDR1 is LNHNV and CDR2 is YYDKDF (reference sequence). CDR3 in amino acids: CATSSDGSANQETQYF. The CDR3 DNA reads as TGTGCCACCAGCTCAGATGGTAGCGCGAACCAAGAGACCCAGTACTTC.

This clonotype was observed a handful of times. CDR3 protein: CASSYYRVETQYF. Here the CDR3 DNA reads TGTGCCAGCAGTTACTACAGGGTTGAGACCCAGTACTTC. The chain couples TRBV6-2 or TRBV6-3 to TRBJ2-5, with a tentative D call TRBD1 (6 bases). The CDR3 spans 13 residues. Germline assignment: CDR1 MNHEY and CDR2 SVGEGT. V shed 1 base and J shed 5 bases, with 8 bases lying between them.

The rearrangement links TRBV6-5 to TRBJ2-3, with D hard to call. This CDR3 contains 14 residues. V dropped 2 bases and J dropped 2 bases, with 8 bases sitting between them. Germline CDR1 MNHEY, CDR2 SVGAGI. The CDR3 region has the DNA TGTGCCAGCAGTTACGACCGATACACAGATACGCAGTATTTT. Amino acid sequence: CASSYDRYTDTQYF.

This clonotype was found a few times. J is TRBJ1-1 and V is TRBV11-2; unclear D gene. This CDR3 has 15 residues. Trimming pared 0 bases from V and 0 bases from J, leaving 8 bases between. Per germline, CDR1 SGHAT and CDR2 FQNNGV. The CDR3 reads CASSLDQVVNTEAFF. The CDR3 DNA reads as TGTGCCAGCAGCTTAGATCAGGTGGTGAACACTGAAGCTTTCTTT.

This clonotype was found many times. This chain connects TRBV28 to TRBJ1-2; 10 positions agree with TRBD1. The ends lost 3 bases at V and 2 bases at J; junction bases unmatched: 9. Germline CDR1 is MDHEN and CDR2 is SYDVKM. The CDR3 spans 17 residues. Here the CDR3 reads CASSFARDRGFNYGYTF. CDR3 nucleotide sequence: TGTGCCAGCAGTTTCGCGAGGGACAGGGGATTCAACTATGGCTACACCTTC.

This clonotype appeared a few times. The chain links TRBV5-1 to TRBJ2-7, with 8 bases aligning to TRBD1. The CDR3 totals 14 residues. The germline V gene encodes CDR1 SGHRS and CDR2 YFSETQ. The J segment lost 5 bases and the V segment lost 4 bases, leaving 8 bases of the junction unmatched. CDR3 loop: CASSPDRAIHEQYF. The CDR3 DNA reads as TGCGCCAGCAGCCCGGACAGGGCGATCCACGAGCAGTACTTC.

This chain connects TRBV5-1 to TRBJ2-6; the match to TRBD1 covers 10 bases. The V gene end was trimmed by 4 bases and the J gene end by 0 bases; junction bases not matched to a gene: 10. The CDR3 sequence is 19 residues long. The germline CDR1 and CDR2 sequences are SGHRS and YFSETQ. CDR3 sequence (DNA): TGCGCCAGCAGCCCGACAGGGGGCGAATCCTTCTCTGGGGCCAACGTCCTGACTTTC. It specifies CASSPTGGESFSGANVLTF.

This clonotype appeared a few times. The chain is built from TRBV12-5 and TRBJ1-2; TRBD1 matches at 8 bases. The CDR3 has 13 residues. J gave up 5 bases and V 7 bases, and 6 bases lay outside the gene matches. Germline V CDR1 and CDR2: LGHNT, FRNRAP. This CDR3 is CASALDRAYGYTF. The CDR3 region has the DNA TGTGCTAGTGCCCTGGACAGGGCTTATGGCTACACCTTC.

This clonotype was picked up a small number of times. This chain links TRBV2 with TRBJ1-1, with D unresolved. Trimming removed 1 base at V and 0 bases at J, with 6 bases between. This CDR3 contains 14 residues. The germline V gene encodes CDR1 SNHLY and CDR2 FYNNEI. This CDR3 is CASSEGHLNTEAFF. The CDR3 DNA follows: TGTGCCAGCAGTGAAGGTCACCTGAACACTGAAGCTTTCTTT.

The genes are TRBV7-9 and TRBJ1-2, with 7 bases identical to TRBD1. This CDR3 region has 14 residues. V trimming: 1 base; J trimming: 6 bases; junction bases outside the gene matches: 5. CDR1 is SEHNR, CDR2 FQNEAQ, per germline (reference sequence). This chain's CDR3 is CASSLVLTGNGYTF. In DNA form, the CDR3 reads TGTGCCAGCAGCTTAGTCCTGACAGGGAATGGCTACACCTTC.